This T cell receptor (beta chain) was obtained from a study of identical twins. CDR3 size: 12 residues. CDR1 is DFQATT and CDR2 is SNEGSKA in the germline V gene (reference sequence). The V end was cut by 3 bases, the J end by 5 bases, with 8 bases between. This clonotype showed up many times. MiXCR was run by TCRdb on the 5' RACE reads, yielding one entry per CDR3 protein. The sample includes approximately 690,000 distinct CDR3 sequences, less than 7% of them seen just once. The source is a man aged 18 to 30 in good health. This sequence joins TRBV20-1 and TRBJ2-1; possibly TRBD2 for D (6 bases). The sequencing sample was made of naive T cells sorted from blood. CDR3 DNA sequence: TGCAGTGCTAGTGCGGGGAACAATGAGCAGTTCTTC. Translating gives CSASAGNNEQFF.